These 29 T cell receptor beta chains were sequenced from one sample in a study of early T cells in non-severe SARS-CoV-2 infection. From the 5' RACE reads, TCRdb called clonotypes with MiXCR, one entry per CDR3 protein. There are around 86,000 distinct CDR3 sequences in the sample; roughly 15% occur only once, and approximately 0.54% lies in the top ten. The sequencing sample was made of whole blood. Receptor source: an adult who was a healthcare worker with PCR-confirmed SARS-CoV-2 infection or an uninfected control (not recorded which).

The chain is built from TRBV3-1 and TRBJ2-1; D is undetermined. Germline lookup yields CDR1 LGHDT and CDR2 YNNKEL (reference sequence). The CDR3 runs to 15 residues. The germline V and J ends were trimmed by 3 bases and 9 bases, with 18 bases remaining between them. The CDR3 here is CASSQAGPAVGEQFF. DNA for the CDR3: TGTGCCAGCAGCCAGGCCGGGCCCGCTGTCGGTGAGCAGTTCTTC.

The CDR3 nucleotides are TGTGCCACCAGTGATCTCGACACCAATGAGCAGTTCTTC. This sequence encodes CATSDLDTNEQFF. The chain uses TRBV24-1 and TRBJ2-1; no reliable D call. Germline CDR1 is KGHDR and CDR2 is SFDVKD. Trimming removed 3 bases at V and 6 bases at J, with 8 bases between. The CDR3 has 13 amino acids.

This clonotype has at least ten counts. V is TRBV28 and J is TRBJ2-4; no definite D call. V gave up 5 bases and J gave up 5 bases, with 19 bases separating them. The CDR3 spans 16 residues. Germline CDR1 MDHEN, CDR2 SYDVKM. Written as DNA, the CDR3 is TGTGCCAGCAGTCCAACCGGTTTACTTAGCCAAAACATTCAGTACTTC. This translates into CASSPTGLLSQNIQYF.

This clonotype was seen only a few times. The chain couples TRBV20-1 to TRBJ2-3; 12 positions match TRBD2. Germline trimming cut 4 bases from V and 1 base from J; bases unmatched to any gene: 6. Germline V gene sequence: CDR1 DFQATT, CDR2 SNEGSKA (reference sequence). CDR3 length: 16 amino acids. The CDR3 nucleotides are TGCAGTGCTACTAGCGGGGGGGCTTCTGGCACAGATACGCAGTATTTT. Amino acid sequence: CSATSGGASGTDTQYF.

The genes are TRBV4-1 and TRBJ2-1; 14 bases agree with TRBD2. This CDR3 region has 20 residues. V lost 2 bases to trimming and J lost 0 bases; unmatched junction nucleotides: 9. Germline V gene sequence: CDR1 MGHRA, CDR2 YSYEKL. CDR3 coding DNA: TGCGCCAGCAGCCAACTGGGACTAGCGGGGGACCCAAACTCCTACAATGAGCAGTTCTTC. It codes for CASSQLGLAGDPNSYNEQFF.

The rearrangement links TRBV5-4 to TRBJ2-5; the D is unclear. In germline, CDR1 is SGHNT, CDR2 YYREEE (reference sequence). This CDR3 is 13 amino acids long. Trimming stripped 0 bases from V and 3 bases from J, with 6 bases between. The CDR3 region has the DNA TGTGCCAGCAGCTTGGGGCCAAAAGAGACCCAGTACTTC. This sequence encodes CASSLGPKETQYF.

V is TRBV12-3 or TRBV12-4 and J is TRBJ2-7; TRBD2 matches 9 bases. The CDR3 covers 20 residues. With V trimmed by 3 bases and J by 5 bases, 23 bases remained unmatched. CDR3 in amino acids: CASSFHRVGLAGTRGDEQYV. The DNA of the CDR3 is TGTGCCAGCAGTTTCCACAGGGTGGGGCTAGCGGGGACCCGAGGGGACGAGCAGTACGTC.

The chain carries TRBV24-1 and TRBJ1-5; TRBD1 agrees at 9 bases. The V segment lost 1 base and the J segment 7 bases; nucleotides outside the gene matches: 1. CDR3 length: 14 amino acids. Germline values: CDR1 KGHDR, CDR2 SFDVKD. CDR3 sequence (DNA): TGTGCCACCAGTGATTTAGGGACAGGGCAGCCCCAGCATTTT. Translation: CATSDLGTGQPQHF.

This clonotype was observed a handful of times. This CDR3 reads CASSDRGRTDTQYF. In nucleotides, the CDR3 is TGTGCCAGCAGCGACAGGGGTCGCACAGATACGCAGTATTTT. V usage is TRBV11-1 and J usage is TRBJ2-3; 8 positions match TRBD1. Germline V gene lookup returns CDR1 SGHAT and CDR2 FQDESV (reference sequence). The CDR3 spans 14 residues. Trimming removed 5 bases from V and 1 base from J; junction bases left unmatched: 2.

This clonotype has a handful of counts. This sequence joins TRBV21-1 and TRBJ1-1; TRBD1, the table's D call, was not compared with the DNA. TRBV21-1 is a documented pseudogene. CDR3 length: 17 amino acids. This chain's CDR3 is CASSKTGTGTGNTEAFF. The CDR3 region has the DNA TGTGCCAGCAGCAAAACCGGGACAGGGACTGGGAACACTGAAGCTTTCTTT.

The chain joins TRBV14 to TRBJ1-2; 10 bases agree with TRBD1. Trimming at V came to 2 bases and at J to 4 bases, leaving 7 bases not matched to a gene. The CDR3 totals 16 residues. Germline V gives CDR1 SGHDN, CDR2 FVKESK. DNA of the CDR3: TGTGCCAGCAGCCAAAGGGGACAGGGGATGGGCTATGGCTACACCTTC. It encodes CASSQRGQGMGYGYTF.

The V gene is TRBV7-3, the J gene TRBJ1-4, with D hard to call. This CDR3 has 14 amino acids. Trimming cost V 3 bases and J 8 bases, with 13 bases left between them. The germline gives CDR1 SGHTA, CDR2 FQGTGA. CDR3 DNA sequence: TGTGCCAGCAGCTTGTCCCCCGCCAACGAAAAACTGTTTTTT. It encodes CASSLSPANEKLFF.

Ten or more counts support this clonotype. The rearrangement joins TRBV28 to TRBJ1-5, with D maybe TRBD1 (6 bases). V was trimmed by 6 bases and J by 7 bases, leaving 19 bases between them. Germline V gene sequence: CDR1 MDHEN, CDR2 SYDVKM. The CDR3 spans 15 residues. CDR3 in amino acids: CASSPPDRYRQPQHF. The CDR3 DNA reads TGTGCCAGCAGCCCCCCCGACAGGTACAGGCAGCCCCAGCATTTT.

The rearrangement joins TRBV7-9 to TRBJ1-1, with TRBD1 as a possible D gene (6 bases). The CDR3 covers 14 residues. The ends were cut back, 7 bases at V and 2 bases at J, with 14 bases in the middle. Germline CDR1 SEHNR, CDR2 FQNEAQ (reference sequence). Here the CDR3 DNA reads TGTGCCAGCACCACCGGGACATCCAACACTGAAGCTTTCTTT. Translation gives CASTTGTSNTEAFF.

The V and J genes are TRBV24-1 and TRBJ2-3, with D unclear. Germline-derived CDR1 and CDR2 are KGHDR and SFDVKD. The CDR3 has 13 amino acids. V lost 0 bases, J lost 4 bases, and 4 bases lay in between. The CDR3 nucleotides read TGTGCCACCAGTGATTTGCGCCCAGATACGCAGTATTTT. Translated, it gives CATSDLRPDTQYF.

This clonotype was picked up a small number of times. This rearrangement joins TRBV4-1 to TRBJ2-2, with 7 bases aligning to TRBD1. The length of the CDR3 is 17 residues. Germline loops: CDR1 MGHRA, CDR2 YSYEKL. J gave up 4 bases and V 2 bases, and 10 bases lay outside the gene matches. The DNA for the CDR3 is TGCGCCAGCAGCCAACGGCCCGGGACAGTCAGCACCGGGGAGCTGTTTTTT. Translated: CASSQRPGTVSTGELFF.

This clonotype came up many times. As DNA, the CDR3 is TGTGCCAGCAGCCAATTTGGAGTCTACACCTTC. It encodes CASSQFGVYTF. This rearrangement joins TRBV28 to TRBJ1-2; D uncertain. The V gene's germline CDR1 is MDHEN and CDR2 SYDVKM. Trimming removed 6 bases from V and 10 bases from J, with 12 bases in between. CDR3 length: 11 amino acids.

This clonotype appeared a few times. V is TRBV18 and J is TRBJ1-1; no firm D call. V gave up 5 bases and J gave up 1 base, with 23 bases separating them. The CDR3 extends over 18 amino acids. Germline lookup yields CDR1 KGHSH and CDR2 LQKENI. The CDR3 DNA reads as TGTGCCAGCTCAACCCTTAGGGATTTGAACGAGGGGAACACTGAAGCTTTCTTT. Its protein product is CASSTLRDLNEGNTEAFF.

The CDR3 region is CSAGTRRGSEAFF. CDR3 DNA sequence: TGCAGTGCTGGGACACGTCGAGGGTCTGAAGCTTTCTTT. The chain joins TRBV20-1 to TRBJ1-1, with D perhaps TRBD1 (6 bases). There are 13 residues in the CDR3. V was clipped by 5 bases and J by 6 bases, with 16 bases between them. The germline V gene has CDR1 DFQATT and CDR2 SNEGSKA (reference sequence).

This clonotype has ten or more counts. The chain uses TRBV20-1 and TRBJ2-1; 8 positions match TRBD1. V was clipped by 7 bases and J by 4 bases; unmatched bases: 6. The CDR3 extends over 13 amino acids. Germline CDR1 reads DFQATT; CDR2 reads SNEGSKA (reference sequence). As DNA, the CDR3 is TGCAGTGGTGGACAGGGCTGGTACAATGAGCAGTTCTTC. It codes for CSGGQGWYNEQFF.

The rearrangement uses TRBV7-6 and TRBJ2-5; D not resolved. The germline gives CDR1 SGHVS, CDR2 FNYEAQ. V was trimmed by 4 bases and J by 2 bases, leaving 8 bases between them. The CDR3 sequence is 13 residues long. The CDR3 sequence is CASSWRRQETQYF. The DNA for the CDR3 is TGTGCCAGCAGCTGGCGTAGGCAAGAGACCCAGTACTTC. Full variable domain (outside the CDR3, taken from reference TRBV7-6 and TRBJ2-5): GAGVSQSPRYKVTKRGQDVALRCDPISGHVSLYWYRQALGQGPEFLTYFNYEAQQDKSGLPNDRFSAERPEGSISTLTIQRTEQRDSAMYRCASSWRRQETQYFGPGTRLLVL.

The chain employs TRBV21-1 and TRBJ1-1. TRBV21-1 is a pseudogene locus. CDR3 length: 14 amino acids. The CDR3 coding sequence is TGTGCCAGCAGCAAATATAAGGGGAACCCTGAAGCTTTCTTT. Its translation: CASSKYKGNPEAFF.

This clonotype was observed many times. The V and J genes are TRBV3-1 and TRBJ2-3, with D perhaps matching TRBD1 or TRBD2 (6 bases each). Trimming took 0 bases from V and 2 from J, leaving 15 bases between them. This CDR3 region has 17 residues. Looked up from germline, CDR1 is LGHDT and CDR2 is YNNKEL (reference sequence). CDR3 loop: CASSQDLRGAATDTQYF. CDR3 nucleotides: TGTGCCAGCAGCCAAGATTTAAGGGGGGCCGCCACAGATACGCAGTATTTT.

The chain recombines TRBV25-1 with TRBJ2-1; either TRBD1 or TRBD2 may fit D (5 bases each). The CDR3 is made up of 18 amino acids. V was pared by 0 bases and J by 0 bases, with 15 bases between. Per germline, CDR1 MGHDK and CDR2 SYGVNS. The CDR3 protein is CASSEYGALGSSYNEQFF. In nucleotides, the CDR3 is TGTGCCAGCAGTGAATACGGGGCCCTTGGTAGCTCCTACAATGAGCAGTTCTTC.

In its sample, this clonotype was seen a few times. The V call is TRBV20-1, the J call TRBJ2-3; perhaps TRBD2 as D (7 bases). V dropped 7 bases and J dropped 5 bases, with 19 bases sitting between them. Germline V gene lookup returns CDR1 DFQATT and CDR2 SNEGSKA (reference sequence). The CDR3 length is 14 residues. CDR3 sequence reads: CSGIEGGEEDTQYF. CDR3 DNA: TGCAGTGGGATCGAAGGGGGGGAAGAAGATACGCAGTATTTT.

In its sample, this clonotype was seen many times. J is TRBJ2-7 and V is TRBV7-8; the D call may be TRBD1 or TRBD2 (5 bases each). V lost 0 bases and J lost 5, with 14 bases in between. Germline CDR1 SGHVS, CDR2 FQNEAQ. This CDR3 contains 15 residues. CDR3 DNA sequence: TGTGCCAGCAGCTTAGCGCCGGGGACCCCCCACGAGCAGTACGTC. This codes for CASSLAPGTPHEQYV.

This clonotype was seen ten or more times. CDR3 sequence (DNA): TGTGCCAGCAGCCCGGACAGGGCGAAGGGTAACTATGGCTACACCTTC. This encodes CASSPDRAKGNYGYTF. The chain uses TRBV3-1 and TRBJ1-2; 8 nucleotides agree with TRBD1. This CDR3 region has 16 residues. Germline V gene data show CDR1 as LGHDT and CDR2 as YNNKEL (reference sequence). Trimming cost V 4 bases and J 1 base; bases outside gene matches: 8.

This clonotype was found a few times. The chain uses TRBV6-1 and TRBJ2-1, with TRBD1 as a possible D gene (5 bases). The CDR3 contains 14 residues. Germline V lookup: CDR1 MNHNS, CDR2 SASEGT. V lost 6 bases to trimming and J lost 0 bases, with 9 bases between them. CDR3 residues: CASRDMGSYNEQFF. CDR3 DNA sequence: TGTGCCAGCAGGGACATGGGCTCCTACAATGAGCAGTTCTTC.

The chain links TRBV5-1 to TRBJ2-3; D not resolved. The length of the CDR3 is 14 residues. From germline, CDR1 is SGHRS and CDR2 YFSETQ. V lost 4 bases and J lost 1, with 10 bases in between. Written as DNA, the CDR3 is TGCGCCAGCAGCCTGGGATCCCGCACAGATACGCAGTATTTT. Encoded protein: CASSLGSRTDTQYF.